This T cell receptor (beta chain) was sequenced during a study of blood T cell repertoires in COVID-19. Looking at the study overall: Researchers got acute and convalescent COVID-19 samples from the United States, Italy and Spain. Sources were T cells, B-cell-depleted T cells, or PBMCs; the material itself was cDNA or gDNA.

As handled by the study authors: Estimated nucleated cell counts came from reference gene primer amplification. The repertoire was sequenced with immunoSEQ multiplex PCR; TCRdb's copy has only in-frame clones and lacks some. V and J calls and clone size follow that table, whereas D and trimming were derived from the DNA. Among more than 150,000 clones listed, 84% were seen once. The CDR3 consists of 15 residues. Germline values: CDR1 MNHNS, CDR2 SASEGT. The V and J ends lost 0 bases and 0 bases respectively, with 8 bases between them. The rearrangement links TRBV6-1 to TRBJ1-2; D not resolved. The source of this sequence is a man between 18 and 29 years old with active or convalescent COVID-19. Material: peripheral blood. DNA of the CDR3: TGTGCCAGCAGTGAAGCGTTAACAGCTAACTATGGCTACACCTTC. This translates into CASSEALTANYGYTF.